This TCR beta chain was recorded in a study of blood T cell repertoires in COVID-19 (dated by TCRdb to 2019 to 2021). For the wider study: Samples from collaborators originated in the United States, Italy and Spain and spanned both the acute and convalescent phases of COVID-19. The dataset comprised deeply sampled blood TCRbeta repertoires from subjects exposed to, actively infected with, or recovered from COVID-19. The sample metadata nearly always contained a de-identified subject ID, COVID-19 status, age in years and sex. Where available, HLA class I and class II types were taken from metadata supplied by the sample provider and were not determined by assay-based typing. The repertoires were released in a freely available public database meant as a resource for research on the immune response to SARS-CoV-2. The prospective study material was composed of cDNA or gDNA derived from T cells, B-cell-depleted T cells, or PBMCs. The samples were drawn from two sources: the first 160 participants of the ongoing ImmuneRACE study, and over 950 subjects contributed by 6 global collaborators. General study outcomes and caveats: The amount of clinical and demographic metadata varied by source and participant and was provided uncurated.

Participants in the prospective study were aged about 18 to 95 years, lived in about two dozen United States geographic areas, and enrolled through a virtual design. In the prospective study, participants were assigned to cohorts based on the clinical history participants reported in a screening survey and a study questionnaire. Exposed participants were defined as having been in contact with someone with a PCR-confirmed or clinician-diagnosed COVID-19 case within 2 weeks of study entry. In the prospective study, whole blood, serum and a nasopharyngeal or oropharyngeal swab were collected from each participant by mobile phlebotomists. Prospective study participants could optionally give additional blood draws and questionnaires over a roughly 2-month period. Prospective study blood samples were shipped either frozen or at room temperature before DNA extraction. The immunoSEQ Assay, a bias-controlled multiplex PCR, was used to amplify TCRbeta CDR3 regions from genomic DNA. The study's processing was this. The number of nucleated cells in each sample was estimated by amplification of reference gene primers within the assay. To quantify the absolute abundance of each unique TCRbeta CDR3 rearrangement, sequence reads were collapsed and filtered. For each sample, productive Simpson clonality was calculated by taking the square root of Simpson's diversity index across productive rearrangements. The immuneACCESS repertoire file appears here via TCRdb, limited to in-frame rearrangements. These files lack a portion of the clones; in checked studies, under half of the deficit traces to unresolved V genes, and the cause of the others is not known. For V, J and clone size, that table is used; D and trimming come from the DNA. This sample gives some 190,000 clones in total; 80% of them show up just once. The ten top clones hold about 15% of the sample.

The germline V gene provides CDR1 SGHTA and CDR2 FQGNSA. The CDR3 has 13 amino acids, counting the end cysteine and phenylalanine. The entry retains the CDR3 DNA only, 39 bases that are in frame from base 1. At the junction V is shortened by 4 bases and J by 8 bases; bases outside the gene matches: 6. As for this clone: It has no known antigen specificity. No quality values exist for individual bases; no much larger clone is one base distant.

The sample consisted of PBMCs or T cells enriched from blood (not recorded which). The V and J genes are TRBV7-2 and TRBJ2-3, with TRBD2 identical over 7 junction bases. This TCR came from a man aged 55 to 70 who had been exposed to COVID-19. The nucleotides read TGTGCCAGCAGCTCCTGGTCGGGGGGTACGCAGTATTTT. Its protein reads: CASSSWSGGTQYF.